These T cell receptor beta chains were read from a single sample in a study of shared clonotypes between healthy human individuals. Sequencing was performed with immunoSEQ multiplex PCR; in TCRdb, only in-frame clones are kept and a portion is missing. Among roughly 1.4 million clones listed, 97% to 99% were seen once. Sequencing used naive CD4+ T cells sorted from blood. Every receptor here comes from a man aged 25 to 40 in good health. Each CDR3 is given with its conserved first and last residue. The D gene is left open where the match is weak. The size of a clone is reported for some rows only, either as once, few or many, or as a class for expanded clones.

TRBV5-1,TRBJ2-1,-,-,TGCGCCAGCAGCTTCGGGGTCCCCCACTCCTACAATGAGCAGTTCTTC,CASSFGVPHSYNEQFF
TRBV5-4,TRBJ2-1,-,TRBD2,TGTGCCAGCAGCTTCGCAGCGGGAGCGGTCGATGAGCAGTTCTTC,CASSFAAGAVDEQFF
TRBV28,TRBJ2-2,-,-,TGTGCCAGCAGTAGGAAGCGCACCGGGGAGCTGTTTTTT,CASSRKRTGELFF
TRBV7-8,TRBJ2-1,-,-,TGTGCCAGCAGCTTAAGGGTGAGTAATGAGCAGTTCTTC,CASSLRVSNEQFF
TRBV5-6,TRBJ2-5,-,TRBD2,TGTGCCAGCAGCCCACTCGGGGGGGGACAAGAGACCCAGTACTTC,CASSPLGGGQETQYF
TRBV29-1,TRBJ2-5,once,TRBD1,TGCAGCGTTGACTCGACAGGGGGTGAGACCCAGTACTTC,CSVDSTGGETQYF
TRBV9,TRBJ1-2,-,-,TGTGCCAGCAGCGTCGGTACAGCTCCTACCTCCTATGGCTACACCTTC,CASSVGTAPTSYGYTF
TRBV19,TRBJ2-1,-,-,TGTGCCAGTAGTACCCGCCCGCGAACACCTAGCTCCTACAATGAGCAGTTCTTC,CASSTRPRTPSSYNEQFF
TRBV7-2,TRBJ2-1,-,TRBD2,TGTGCCAGCAGCTTAGGTGCTAGCGGAGAGCAGTTCTTC,CASSLGASGEQFF
TRBV4-3,TRBJ1-1,-,-,TGCGCCAGCAGCCAACTGATGGGAAGGAACACTGAAGCTTTCTTT,CASSQLMGRNTEAFF
TRBV10-2,TRBJ2-7,-,-,TGCGCCAGCAGTGAATACCCGGACCGCCGCGGCGAGCAGTACTTC,CASSEYPDRRGEQYF
TRBV7-3,TRBJ2-6,-,-,TGTGCCAGCAGCTTAGTTTCCACTGGGGCCAACGTCCTGACTTTC,CASSLVSTGANVLTF
TRBV5-6,TRBJ2-1,-,TRBD2,TGTGCCAGCAGCTTGCCGAGCGGGAGCTCCTACAATGAGCAGTTCTTC,CASSLPSGSSYNEQFF
TRBV19,TRBJ2-5,-,-,TGTGCCAGTAGTATAATCGGGGCAGGAGAGACCCAGTACTTC,CASSIIGAGETQYF
TRBV11-2,TRBJ2-7,-,-,TGTGCCAGCAGCCCCTCCCAAGACAGGATCAACTACGAGCAGTACTTC,CASSPSQDRINYEQYF
TRBV10-1,TRBJ2-1,-,-,TGCGCCAGCAGTGAGTCCAGGGGCCCCGGCGGTGAGCAGTTCTTC,CASSESRGPGGEQFF
TRBV7-9,TRBJ2-1,-,-,TGTGCCAGCAGCTTATACGGCCAAACGGGACCTGAGCAGTTCTTC,CASSLYGQTGPEQFF
TRBV6-4,TRBJ2-3,-,-,TGTGCCAGCAGTGACACCAGGGGCACAGATACGCAGTATTTT,CASSDTRGTDTQYF
TRBV28,TRBJ2-2,-,TRBD2,TGTGCCAGCATACCCGGGGCTAGCGGGAGATGGAACACCGGGGAGCTGTTTTTT,CASIPGASGRWNTGELFF
TRBV25-1,TRBJ2-1,-,-,TGTGCCAGCAGTGGGTTTGCGGCTTACAATGAGCAGTTCTTC,CASSGFAAYNEQFF
TRBV5-6,TRBJ1-2,-,TRBD1,TGTGCCAGCAGCTTTAGGACAGGGACTCTCTATGGCTACACCTTC,CASSFRTGTLYGYTF
TRBV21-1,TRBJ2-6,-,-,TGTGCCAGCAGCAAAGACGTTTTCGCTGGGGCCAACGTCCTGACTTTC,CASSKDVFAGANVLTF
TRBV29-1,TRBJ2-2,once,-,TGCAGCGTTGAAGATCGAGGGGGGGCTGAAGGCACCGGGGAGCTGTTTTTT,CSVEDRGGAEGTGELFF
TRBV28,TRBJ2-1,-,TRBD1,TGTGCCAGCAGCGGACAGGGGAGGTTATTCGATGAGCAGTTCTTC,CASSGQGRLFDEQFF
TRBV21-1,TRBJ2-5,-,-,TGTGCCAGCAGCAAAGCAGTAGAGACCCAGTACTTC,CASSKAVETQYF
TRBV11-3,TRBJ2-1,-,TRBD1,TGTGCCAGCAAGCAGGGGGCGGACAATGAGCAGTTCTTC,CASKQGADNEQFF
TRBV7-2,TRBJ2-5,-,TRBD1,TGTGCCAGCAGCAGCGGGACAGGGTCGGCGACCCAGTACTTC,CASSSGTGSATQYF
TRBV2,TRBJ2-5,-,-,TGTGCCAGCAGTAAGGAGCAAGAGACCCAGTACTTC,CASSKEQETQYF
TRBV7-9,TRBJ2-1,-,-,TGTGCCAGCAGCTTCCGGGCGTCGGTGTACAATGAGCAGTTCTTC,CASSFRASVYNEQFF
TRBV5-4,TRBJ2-2,-,TRBD2,TGTGCCAGCAGCGGGACTAGGGAGGCCACCGGGGAGCTGTTTTTT,CASSGTREATGELFF
TRBV11-1,TRBJ2-7,-,-,TGTGCCAGCAGCTTAGCGACCCAGGCGGCTCCCTACGAGCAGTACTTC,CASSLATQAAPYEQYF
TRBV18,TRBJ1-1,-,-,TGTGCCAGCTCACCGCCGGGGCCTTACACTGAAGCTTTCTTT,CASSPPGPYTEAFF
TRBV18,TRBJ2-1,-,TRBD2,TGTGCCAGCTCACCAAGACTAGCGGGACCATCCAGCTCCTACAATGAGCAGTTCTTC,CASSPRLAGPSSSYNEQFF
TRBV5-1,TRBJ2-3,-,-,TGCGCCAGCAGCTTGCAAAGGACACACCGATCGGATACGCAGTATTTT,CASSLQRTHRSDTQYF
TRBV18,TRBJ1-1,-,-,TGTGCCAGCTCACCATGGGGGCGACAGACGAACACTGAAGCTTTCTTT,CASSPWGRQTNTEAFF
TRBV6-6,TRBJ1-2,-,TRBD1,TGTGCCAGCAGTTCGGACAGGGCAGGCGGCTACACCTTC,CASSSDRAGGYTF
TRBV28,TRBJ1-5,-,TRBD1,TGTGCCAGCAATCGACAGGGTGGGGTCAATCAGCCCCAGCATTTT,CASNRQGGVNQPQHF
TRBV7-9,TRBJ2-1,-,-,TGTGCCAGCAGCTCCGCGGAGCAGTTCTTC,CASSSAEQFF
TRBV11-2,TRBJ2-1,-,-,TGTGCCAGCAGCTTAGGGTCCAGGATTTTAGACAATGAGCAGTTCTTC,CASSLGSRILDNEQFF
TRBV19,TRBJ2-2,-,-,TGTGCCACTTGCCAGCATTACACCGGGGAGCTGTTTTTT,CATCQHYTGELFF
TRBV5-1,TRBJ2-3,once,-,TGCGCCAGCAGCTTGGGCAGTAAAGCGGATACGCAGTATTTT,CASSLGSKADTQYF
TRBV7-8,TRBJ2-1,-,TRBD2,TGTGCCAGCACCGGGACTAGCGGGAGGGCCGTCTACAATGAGCAGTTCTTC,CASTGTSGRAVYNEQFF
TRBV7-7,TRBJ2-5,-,-,TGTGCTAGCAGCTTAGTCGTGACAGGTCGGGAGACCCAGTACTTC,CASSLVVTGRETQYF
TRBV7-9,TRBJ2-7,-,TRBD2,TGTGCCAGCGGGAGAGGCGGGAGGGCCAGCGACTTC,CASGRGGRASDF
TRBV6-5,TRBJ2-7,once,TRBD1,TGTGCCAGCAGTTACTCTGGGACAGGGAATTTACGAGGGCAGTACTTC,CASSYSGTGNLRGQYF
TRBV19,TRBJ1-1,-,TRBD1,TGTGCCAGTAGTATGAGGGGACAGGAAGCTTTCTTT,CASSMRGQEAFF
TRBV18,TRBJ2-3,once,-,TGTGCCAGCTCACCCCTACTAGCCCCCGATATGGATACGCAGTATTTT,CASSPLLAPDMDTQYF
TRBV29-1,TRBJ2-1,-,-,TGCAGCGTTGCGTTCTTGGTAGGGAACGGTGAGCAGTTCTTC,CSVAFLVGNGEQFF
TRBV5-4,TRBJ2-1,-,-,TGTGCCAGCAGCCTGATTTCGAGCGCGAATGAGCAGTTCTTC,CASSLISSANEQFF
TRBV10-2,TRBJ1-1,-,TRBD1,TGCGCCAGCAGTGAGTACCGGGACAGCGAAGCTTTCTTT,CASSEYRDSEAFF
TRBV7-8,TRBJ2-7,-,-,TGTGCCAGCAGCTCGTGGACATTAACGAGCTCCTACGAGCAGTACTTC,CASSSWTLTSSYEQYF
TRBV28,TRBJ1-5,-,TRBD1,TGTGCCAGCAGCCTCGGGACAGGCTATCAGCCCCAGCATTTT,CASSLGTGYQPQHF
TRBV29-1,TRBJ2-5,-,-,TGCAGCGCACGTGAGGCCCCCTACCAAGAGACCCAGTACTTC,CSAREAPYQETQYF
TRBV5-4,TRBJ2-7,-,-,TGTGCCAGCAGCTTGAAAGTCGGCGGCTACGAGCAGTACTTC,CASSLKVGGYEQYF
TRBV5-1,TRBJ2-2,-,TRBD2,TGCGCCAGCAGCCCCCGGAGTAGCGGGAGCGACGGGGAGCTGTTTTTT,CASSPRSSGSDGELFF
TRBV29-1,TRBJ2-1,-,TRBD2,TGCAGCGTTGCCCCTAAAACTAGCGGAGCCTACAATGAGCAGTTCTTC,CSVAPKTSGAYNEQFF
TRBV29-1,TRBJ2-1,-,-,TGCAGCGTTTCCCGGGAGGGGGCTGCAGGAGAGCAGTTCTTC,CSVSREGAAGEQFF
TRBV29-1,TRBJ1-1,-,-,TGCAGCGTTGCCTCCGACAGGCTTGAAGCTTTCTTT,CSVASDRLEAFF
TRBV2,TRBJ2-3,-,TRBD1,TGTGCCAGCACAGCCGGGACAGTGAACACAGATACGCAGTATTTT,CASTAGTVNTDTQYF